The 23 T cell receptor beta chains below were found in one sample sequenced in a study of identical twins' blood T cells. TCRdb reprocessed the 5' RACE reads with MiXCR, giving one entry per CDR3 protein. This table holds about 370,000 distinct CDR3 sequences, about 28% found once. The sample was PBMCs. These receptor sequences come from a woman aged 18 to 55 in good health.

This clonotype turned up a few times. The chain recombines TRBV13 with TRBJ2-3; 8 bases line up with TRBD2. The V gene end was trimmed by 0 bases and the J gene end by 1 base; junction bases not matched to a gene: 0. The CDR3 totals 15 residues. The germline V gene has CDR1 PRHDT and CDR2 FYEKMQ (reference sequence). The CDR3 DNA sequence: TGTGCCAGCAGCTTAGGGACTAGCGGCACAGATACGCAGTATTTT. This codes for CASSLGTSGTDTQYF.

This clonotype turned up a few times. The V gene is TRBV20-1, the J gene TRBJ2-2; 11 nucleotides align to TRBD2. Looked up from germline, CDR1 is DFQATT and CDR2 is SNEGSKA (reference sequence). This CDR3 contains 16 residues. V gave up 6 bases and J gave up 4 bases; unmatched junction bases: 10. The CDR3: CSARLAGRISTGELFF. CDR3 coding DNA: TGCAGTGCAAGACTAGCGGGGAGGATCAGCACCGGGGAGCTGTTTTTT.

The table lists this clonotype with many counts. CDR3 nucleotide sequence: TGCAGTGCTAGAGAACAGGGGGCACGGGGAAACACCATATATTTT. This gives the protein CSAREQGARGNTIYF. This chain connects TRBV20-1 to TRBJ1-3; 9 nucleotides line up with TRBD1. Germline V CDR1 and CDR2: DFQATT, SNEGSKA (reference sequence). V shed 0 bases and J 4 bases; nucleotides not matched to a gene: 4. There are 15 residues in the CDR3.

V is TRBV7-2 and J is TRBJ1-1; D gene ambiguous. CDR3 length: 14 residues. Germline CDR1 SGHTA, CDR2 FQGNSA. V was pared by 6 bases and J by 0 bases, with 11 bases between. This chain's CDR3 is CASRLTSLNTEAFF. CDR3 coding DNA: TGTGCCAGCAGGCTGACAAGTTTGAACACTGAAGCTTTCTTT.

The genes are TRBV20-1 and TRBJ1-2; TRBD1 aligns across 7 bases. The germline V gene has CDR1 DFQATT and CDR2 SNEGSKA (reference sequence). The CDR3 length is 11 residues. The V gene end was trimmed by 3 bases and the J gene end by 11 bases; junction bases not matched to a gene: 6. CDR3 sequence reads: CSASGGQLYTF. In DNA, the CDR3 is TGCAGTGCTAGTGGGGGACAGTTGTACACCTTC.

The CDR3 sequence: CSAERRDYNEQFF. The CDR3 region has the DNA TGCAGTGCGGAGAGGCGGGATTACAATGAGCAGTTCTTC. The chain uses TRBV20-1 and TRBJ2-1; a weak D match, TRBD2 (6 bases). Germline values: CDR1 DFQATT, CDR2 SNEGSKA (reference sequence). V lost 6 bases, J lost 4 bases, and 13 bases lay in between. This CDR3 is 13 amino acids long.

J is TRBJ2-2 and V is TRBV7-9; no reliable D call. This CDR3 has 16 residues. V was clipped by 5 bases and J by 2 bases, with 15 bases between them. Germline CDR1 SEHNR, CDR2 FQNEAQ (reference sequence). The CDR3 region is CASSPPGPNNTGELFF. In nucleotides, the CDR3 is TGTGCCAGCAGCCCACCAGGACCCAACAACACCGGGGAGCTGTTTTTT.

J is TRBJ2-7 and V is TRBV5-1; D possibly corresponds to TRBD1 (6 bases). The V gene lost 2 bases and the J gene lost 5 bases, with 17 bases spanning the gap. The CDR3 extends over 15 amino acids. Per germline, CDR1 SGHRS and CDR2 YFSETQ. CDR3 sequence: CASSFGDRLLHEQYF. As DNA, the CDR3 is TGCGCCAGCAGCTTCGGAGACAGGCTTTTACACGAGCAGTACTTC.

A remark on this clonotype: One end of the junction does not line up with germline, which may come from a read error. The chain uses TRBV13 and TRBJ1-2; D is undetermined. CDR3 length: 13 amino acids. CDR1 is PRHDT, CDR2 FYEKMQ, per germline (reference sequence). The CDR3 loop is CASSLETLYDYTF. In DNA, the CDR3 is TGTGCCAGCAGCTTAGAGACCCTCTATGACTACACCTTC.

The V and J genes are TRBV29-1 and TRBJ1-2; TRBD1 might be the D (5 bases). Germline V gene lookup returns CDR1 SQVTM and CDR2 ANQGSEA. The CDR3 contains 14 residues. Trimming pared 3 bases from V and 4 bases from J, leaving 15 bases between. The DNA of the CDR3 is TGCAGCGTTGAGGGCTCGACGGGGCTCTATGGCTACACCTTC. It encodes CSVEGSTGLYGYTF.

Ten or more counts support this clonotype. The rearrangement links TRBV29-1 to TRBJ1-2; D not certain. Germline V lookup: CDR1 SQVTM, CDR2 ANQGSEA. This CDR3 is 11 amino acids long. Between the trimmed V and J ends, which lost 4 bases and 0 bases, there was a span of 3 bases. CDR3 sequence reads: CSVATNYGYTF. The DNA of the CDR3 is TGCAGCGTTGCGACTAACTATGGCTACACCTTC.

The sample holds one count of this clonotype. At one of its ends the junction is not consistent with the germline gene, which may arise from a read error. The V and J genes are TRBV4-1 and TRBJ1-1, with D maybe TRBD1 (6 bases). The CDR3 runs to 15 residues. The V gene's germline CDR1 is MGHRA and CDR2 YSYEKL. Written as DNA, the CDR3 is TGCGCCAGCAGCCAAGGTACAGGGTTGAACACTGAGGCTTTCTTT. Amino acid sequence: CASSQGTGLNTEAFF.

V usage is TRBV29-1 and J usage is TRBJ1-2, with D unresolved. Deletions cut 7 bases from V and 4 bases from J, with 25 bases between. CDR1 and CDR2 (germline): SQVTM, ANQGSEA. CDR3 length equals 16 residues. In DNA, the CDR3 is TGCAGCGCTCGGCACCAAGTCAATCCCTCTGGCTATGGCTACACCTTC. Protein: CSARHQVNPSGYGYTF.

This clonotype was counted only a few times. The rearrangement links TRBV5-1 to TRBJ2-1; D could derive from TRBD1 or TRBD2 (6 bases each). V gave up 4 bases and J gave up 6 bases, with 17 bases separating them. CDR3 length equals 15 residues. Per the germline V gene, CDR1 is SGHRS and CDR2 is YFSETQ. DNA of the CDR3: TGCGCCAGCAGCCCTCTTCCGGGGGCCGGCAATGAGCAGTTCTTC. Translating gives CASSPLPGAGNEQFF.

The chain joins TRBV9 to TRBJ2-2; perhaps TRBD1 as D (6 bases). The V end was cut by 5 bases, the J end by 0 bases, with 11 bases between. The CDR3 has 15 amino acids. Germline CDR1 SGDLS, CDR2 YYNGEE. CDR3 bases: TGTGCCAGCAGGGGGGCACCCTCGAACACCGGGGAGCTGTTTTTT. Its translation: CASRGAPSNTGELFF.

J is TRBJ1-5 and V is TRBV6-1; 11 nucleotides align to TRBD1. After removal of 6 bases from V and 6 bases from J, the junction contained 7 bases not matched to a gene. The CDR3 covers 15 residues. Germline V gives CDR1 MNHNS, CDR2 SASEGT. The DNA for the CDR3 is TGTGCCAGCAGGGGGACAGGGGGATTTGTTCAGCCCCAGCATTTT. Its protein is CASRGTGGFVQPQHF.

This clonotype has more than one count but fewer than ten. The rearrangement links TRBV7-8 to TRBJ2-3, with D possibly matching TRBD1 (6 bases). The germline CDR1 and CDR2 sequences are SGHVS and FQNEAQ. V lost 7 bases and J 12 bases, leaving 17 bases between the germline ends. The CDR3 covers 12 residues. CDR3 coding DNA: TGTGCCAGCACCGAATTAGGGGGTACTCAGTATTTT. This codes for CASTELGGTQYF.

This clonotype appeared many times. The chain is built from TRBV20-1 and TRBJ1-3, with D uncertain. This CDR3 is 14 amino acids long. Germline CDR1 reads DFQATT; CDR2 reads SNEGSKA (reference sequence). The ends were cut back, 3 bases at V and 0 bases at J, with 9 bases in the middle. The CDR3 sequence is CSARRQSSGNTIYF. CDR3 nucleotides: TGCAGTGCTAGGCGGCAGAGCTCTGGAAACACCATATATTTT.

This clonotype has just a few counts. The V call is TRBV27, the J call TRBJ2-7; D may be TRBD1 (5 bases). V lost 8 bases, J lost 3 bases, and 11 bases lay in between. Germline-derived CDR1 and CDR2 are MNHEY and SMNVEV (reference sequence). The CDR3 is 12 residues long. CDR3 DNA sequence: TGTGCCAGCGGACACAACCTCTACGAGCAGTACTTC. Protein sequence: CASGHNLYEQYF.

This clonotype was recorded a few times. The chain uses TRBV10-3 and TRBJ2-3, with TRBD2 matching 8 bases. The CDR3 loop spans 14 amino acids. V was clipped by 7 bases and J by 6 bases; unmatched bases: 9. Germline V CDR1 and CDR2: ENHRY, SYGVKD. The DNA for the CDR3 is TGTGCCATCACACCGGGGGGGCCATCGGATACGCAGTATTTT. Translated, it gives CAITPGGPSDTQYF.

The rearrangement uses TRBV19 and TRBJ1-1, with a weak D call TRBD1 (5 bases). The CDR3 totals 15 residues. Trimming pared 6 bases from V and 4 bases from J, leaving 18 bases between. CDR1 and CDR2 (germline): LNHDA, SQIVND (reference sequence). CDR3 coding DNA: TGTGCCAGTAGGGGGTGGGGGGGTTTGATCACTGAAGCTTTCTTT. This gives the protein CASRGWGGLITEAFF. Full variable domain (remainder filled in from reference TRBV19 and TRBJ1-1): DGGITQSPKYLFRKEGQNVTLSCEQNLNHDAMYWYRQDPGQGLRLIYYSQIVNDFQKGDIAEGYSVSREKKESFPLTVTSAQKNPTAFYLCASRGWGGLITEAFFGQGTRLTVV.

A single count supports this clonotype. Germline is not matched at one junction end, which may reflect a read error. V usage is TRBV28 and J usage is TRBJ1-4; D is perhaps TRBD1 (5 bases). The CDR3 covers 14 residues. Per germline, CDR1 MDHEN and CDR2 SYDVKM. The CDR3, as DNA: TGTGCCAAGGACATCTGGGGGACTAATGAAAAACTGCTTTTT. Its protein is CAKDIWGTNEKLLF.

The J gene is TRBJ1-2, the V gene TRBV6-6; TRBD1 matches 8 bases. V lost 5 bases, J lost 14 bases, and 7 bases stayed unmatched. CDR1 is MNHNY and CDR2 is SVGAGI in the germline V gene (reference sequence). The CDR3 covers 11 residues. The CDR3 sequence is CASSPQGASTF. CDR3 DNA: TGTGCCAGCAGTCCCCAGGGGGCATCGACCTTC.